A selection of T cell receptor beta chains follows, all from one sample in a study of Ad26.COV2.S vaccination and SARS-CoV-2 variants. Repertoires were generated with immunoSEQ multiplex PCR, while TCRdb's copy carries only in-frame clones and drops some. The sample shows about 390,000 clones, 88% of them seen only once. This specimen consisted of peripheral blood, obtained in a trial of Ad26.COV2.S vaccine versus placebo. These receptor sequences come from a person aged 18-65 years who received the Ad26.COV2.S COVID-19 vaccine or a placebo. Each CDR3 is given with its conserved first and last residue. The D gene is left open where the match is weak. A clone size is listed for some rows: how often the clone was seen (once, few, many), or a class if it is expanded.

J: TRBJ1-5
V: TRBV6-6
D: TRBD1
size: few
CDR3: CASGGQGGNQPQHF

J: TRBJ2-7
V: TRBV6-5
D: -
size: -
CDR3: CASSYSMISDEQYF

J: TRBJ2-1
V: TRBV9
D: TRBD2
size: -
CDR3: CASSVDGGSSYNEQFF

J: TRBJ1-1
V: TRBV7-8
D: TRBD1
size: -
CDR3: CASSRRQGPVVGAFF

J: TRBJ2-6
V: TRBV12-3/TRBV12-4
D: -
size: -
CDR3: CASSPPLTF

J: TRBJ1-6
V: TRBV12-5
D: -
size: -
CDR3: CASGDRLNNSPLHF

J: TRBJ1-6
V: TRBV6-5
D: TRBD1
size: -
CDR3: CASSRDRGSPLHF

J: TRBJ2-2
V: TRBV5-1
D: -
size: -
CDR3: CASSLVGLNSGELFF

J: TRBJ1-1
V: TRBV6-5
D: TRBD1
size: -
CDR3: CASNLGTGFFTEAFF

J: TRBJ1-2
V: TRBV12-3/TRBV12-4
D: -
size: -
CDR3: CASSLDSYYGYTF

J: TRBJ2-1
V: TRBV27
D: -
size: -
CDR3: CASSFVEGNNEQFF

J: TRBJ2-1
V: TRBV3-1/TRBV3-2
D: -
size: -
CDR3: CASSPLRSNEQFF

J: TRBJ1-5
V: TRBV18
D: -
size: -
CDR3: CASSQDSDNQPQHF

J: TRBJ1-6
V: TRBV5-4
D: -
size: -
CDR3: CASSLFTGTREPLHF

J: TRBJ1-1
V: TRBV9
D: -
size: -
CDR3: CASSVGPDSEAFF

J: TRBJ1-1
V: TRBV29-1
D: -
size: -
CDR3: CSVTPDTTEAFF

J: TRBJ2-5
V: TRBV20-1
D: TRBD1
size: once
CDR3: CSASQQGTPTGTQYF

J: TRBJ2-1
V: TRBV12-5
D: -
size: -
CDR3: CASGLYNEQFF

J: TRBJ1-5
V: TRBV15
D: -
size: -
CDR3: CATSRGVEEQPQHF

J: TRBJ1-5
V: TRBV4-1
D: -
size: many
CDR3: CASSQGVPYSNQPQHF

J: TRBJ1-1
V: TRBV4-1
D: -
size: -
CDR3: CASSHLGVGRTEAFF

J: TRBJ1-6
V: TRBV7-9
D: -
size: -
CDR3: CASSLFGHRNSPLHF

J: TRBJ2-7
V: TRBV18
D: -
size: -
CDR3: CASSQNRDSGSYEQYF